Listed below are T cell receptor beta chains from one sample, sequenced in a study of graft-versus-host responses after intestinal transplantation. The antigens for these receptors are not known. This table comes from immunoSEQ multiplex PCR, and its TCRdb copy is limited to in-frame clones, with some not included. The repertoire includes tens of thousands of clones, approximately 94% of them detected once, and roughly 2% sits in the top ten. The sequencing used unstimulated CD8+ T cells sorted from spleen or lymph node cells, collected before intestinal transplant. The receptors derive from a human donor who received an intestinal transplant. CDR3s include the opening cysteine and the closing phenylalanine or tryptophan. Each record gives: CDR3 protein, CDR3 DNA, D gene, clone size, CDR3 length, J gene, V gene. D genes are given only for firm matches. Size is stated for part of the rows, as once, few or many counts, or as a class when the clone is expanded.

cdr3_aa: CASSQDPEQTTYEQYF
cdr3_nt: TGCGCCAGCAGCCAAGATCCGGAACAGACCACCTACGAGCAGTACTTC
d_call: -
clone_size: -
cdr3_length: 16
j_call: TRBJ2-7
v_call: TRBV4-3

cdr3_aa: CASSLGGGAYLSYEQYF
cdr3_nt: TGTGCCAGCAGCTTAGGCGGGGGGGCTTACCTCTCCTACGAGCAGTACTTC
d_call: TRBD2
clone_size: once
cdr3_length: 17
j_call: TRBJ2-7
v_call: TRBV7-2

cdr3_aa: CASSEALDRSASEQYF
cdr3_nt: TGTGCCAGCAGTGAAGCCCTGGACAGGTCGGCGAGCGAGCAGTACTTC
d_call: TRBD1
clone_size: once
cdr3_length: 16
j_call: TRBJ2-7
v_call: TRBV6-1

cdr3_aa: CASSVITGELFF
cdr3_nt: TGTGCCAGCAGCGTTATCACCGGGGAGCTGTTTTTT
d_call: -
clone_size: -
cdr3_length: 12
j_call: TRBJ2-2
v_call: TRBV11-3

cdr3_aa: CASSPWPGEPNSPLHF
cdr3_nt: TGTGCCAGCAGCCCCTGGCCGGGGGAGCCCAATTCACCCCTCCACTTT
d_call: -
clone_size: -
cdr3_length: 16
j_call: TRBJ1-6
v_call: TRBV7-2

cdr3_aa: CAWSPSGNQPQHF
cdr3_nt: TGTGCCTGGAGTCCCTCGGGTAATCAGCCCCAGCATTTT
d_call: -
clone_size: -
cdr3_length: 13
j_call: TRBJ1-5
v_call: TRBV30

cdr3_aa: CASSLKSVPSYEQYF
cdr3_nt: TGCGCCAGCAGCCTAAAATCCGTCCCTTCTTACGAGCAGTACTTC
d_call: -
clone_size: -
cdr3_length: 15
j_call: TRBJ2-7
v_call: TRBV5-1

cdr3_aa: CAWSADRSGAFF
cdr3_nt: TGTGCCTGGAGTGCGGACAGGAGTGGAGCTTTCTTT
d_call: TRBD1
clone_size: -
cdr3_length: 12
j_call: TRBJ1-1
v_call: TRBV30

cdr3_aa: CASSFSGGAENEQFF
cdr3_nt: TGTGCCAGCAGCTTTAGCGGGGGGGCCGAGAATGAGCAGTTCTTC
d_call: TRBD2
clone_size: -
cdr3_length: 15
j_call: TRBJ2-1
v_call: TRBV5-6

cdr3_aa: CASSEPSLAGETQYF
cdr3_nt: TGTGCCAGCAGTGAGCCCAGTCTAGCGGGTGAGACCCAGTACTTC
d_call: TRBD2
clone_size: -
cdr3_length: 15
j_call: TRBJ2-5
v_call: TRBV2

cdr3_aa: CAWNEKGSGYGYTF
cdr3_nt: TGTGCCTGGAACGAGAAGGGTTCAGGGTATGGCTACACCTTC
d_call: -
clone_size: -
cdr3_length: 14
j_call: TRBJ1-2
v_call: TRBV30

cdr3_aa: CASSASGGYNNEQFF
cdr3_nt: TGTGCCAGCAGCGCTAGCGGGGGCTACAACAATGAGCAGTTCTTC
d_call: TRBD2
clone_size: -
cdr3_length: 15
j_call: TRBJ2-1
v_call: TRBV7-9

cdr3_aa: CASSQDTFGGNYGYTF
cdr3_nt: TGCGCCAGCAGCCAAGACACTTTTGGAGGGAACTATGGCTACACCTTC
d_call: -
clone_size: -
cdr3_length: 16
j_call: TRBJ1-2
v_call: TRBV4-3

cdr3_aa: CASLLYEQYF
cdr3_nt: TGTGCCAGCCTCCTCTACGAGCAGTACTTC
d_call: -
clone_size: -
cdr3_length: 10
j_call: TRBJ2-7
v_call: TRBV2

cdr3_aa: CASSQAGMNTGELFF
cdr3_nt: TGCGCCAGCAGCCAAGCAGGGATGAACACCGGGGAGCTGTTTTTT
d_call: -
clone_size: -
cdr3_length: 15
j_call: TRBJ2-2
v_call: TRBV4-1

cdr3_aa: CASREGQGEWTEAFF
cdr3_nt: TGTGCCAGCAGGGAAGGACAGGGGGAATGGACTGAAGCTTTCTTT
d_call: TRBD1
clone_size: -
cdr3_length: 15
j_call: TRBJ1-1
v_call: TRBV7-2

cdr3_aa: CSASGGYEQYF
cdr3_nt: TGCAGTGCTAGCGGGGGGTACGAGCAGTACTTC
d_call: TRBD2
clone_size: -
cdr3_length: 11
j_call: TRBJ2-7
v_call: TRBV20-1

cdr3_aa: CASSIEGVGDEQYF
cdr3_nt: TGTGCCAGCAGCATAGAGGGGGTGGGAGACGAGCAGTACTTC
d_call: -
clone_size: -
cdr3_length: 14
j_call: TRBJ2-7
v_call: TRBV6-1

cdr3_aa: CASSLSRMYEQYF
cdr3_nt: TGTGCCAGCAGTTTATCGAGAATGTACGAGCAGTACTTC
d_call: -
clone_size: -
cdr3_length: 13
j_call: TRBJ2-7
v_call: TRBV27

cdr3_aa: CASSQFSSYEQYF
cdr3_nt: TGTGCCAGCAGCCAGTTTAGCTCCTACGAGCAGTACTTC
d_call: -
clone_size: -
cdr3_length: 13
j_call: TRBJ2-7
v_call: TRBV14

cdr3_aa: CASSLVSGAYEQYF
cdr3_nt: TGTGCCAGCAGTTTAGTTAGTGGAGCCTACGAGCAGTACTTC
d_call: -
clone_size: -
cdr3_length: 14
j_call: TRBJ2-7
v_call: TRBV27

cdr3_aa: CASSRQEKDEQFF
cdr3_nt: TGTGCCAGTAGTAGACAGGAGAAGGATGAGCAGTTCTTC
d_call: -
clone_size: -
cdr3_length: 13
j_call: TRBJ2-1
v_call: TRBV19

cdr3_aa: CAWSTREGEKLFF
cdr3_nt: TGTGCCTGGAGTACGAGGGAAGGGGAAAAACTGTTTTTT
d_call: -
clone_size: -
cdr3_length: 13
j_call: TRBJ1-4
v_call: TRBV30

cdr3_aa: CASSDGGSPTDTQYF
cdr3_nt: TGTGCCAGCAGCGACGGGGGGTCCCCCACAGATACGCAGTATTTT
d_call: TRBD2
clone_size: -
cdr3_length: 15
j_call: TRBJ2-3
v_call: TRBV9

cdr3_aa: CASSSRTSGGNPTGELFF
cdr3_nt: TGTGCCAGCAGCTCCAGGACTAGCGGGGGGAACCCTACCGGGGAGCTGTTTTTT
d_call: TRBD2
clone_size: -
cdr3_length: 18
j_call: TRBJ2-2
v_call: TRBV9

cdr3_aa: CASSQDVGQGWMAGELFF
cdr3_nt: TGCGCCAGCAGCCAAGATGTTGGGCAGGGTTGGATGGCCGGGGAGCTGTTTTTT
d_call: -
clone_size: once
cdr3_length: 18
j_call: TRBJ2-2
v_call: TRBV4-3

cdr3_aa: CASSLKPWGQETNEQFF
cdr3_nt: TGTGCCAGCAGCTTAAAACCGTGGGGACAGGAGACTAATGAGCAGTTCTTC
d_call: TRBD1
clone_size: once
cdr3_length: 17
j_call: TRBJ2-1
v_call: TRBV7-6

cdr3_aa: CASSFGGEQETQYF
cdr3_nt: TGTGCCAGCAGCTTTGGGGGGGAACAAGAGACCCAGTACTTC
d_call: TRBD2
clone_size: -
cdr3_length: 14
j_call: TRBJ2-5
v_call: TRBV7-2